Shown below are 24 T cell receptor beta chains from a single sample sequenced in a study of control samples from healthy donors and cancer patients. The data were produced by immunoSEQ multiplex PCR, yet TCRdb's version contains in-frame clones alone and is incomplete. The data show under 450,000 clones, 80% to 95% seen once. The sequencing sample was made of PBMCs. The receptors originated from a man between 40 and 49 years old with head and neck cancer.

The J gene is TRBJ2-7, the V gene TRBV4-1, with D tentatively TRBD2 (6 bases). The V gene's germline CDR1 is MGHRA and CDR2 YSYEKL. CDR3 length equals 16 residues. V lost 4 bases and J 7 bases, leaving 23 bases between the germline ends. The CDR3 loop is CASSLTALGGVGEQYF. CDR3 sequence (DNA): TGCGCCAGCAGCCTCACTGCGCTCGGAGGGGTTGGAGAGCAGTACTTC.

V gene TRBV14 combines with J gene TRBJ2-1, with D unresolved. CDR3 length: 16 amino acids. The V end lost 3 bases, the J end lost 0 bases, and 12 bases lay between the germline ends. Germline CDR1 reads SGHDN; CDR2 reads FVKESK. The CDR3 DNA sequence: TGTGCCAGCAGCCAGGCTGGCGGCCTCTCCTACAATGAGCAGTTCTTC. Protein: CASSQAGGLSYNEQFF.

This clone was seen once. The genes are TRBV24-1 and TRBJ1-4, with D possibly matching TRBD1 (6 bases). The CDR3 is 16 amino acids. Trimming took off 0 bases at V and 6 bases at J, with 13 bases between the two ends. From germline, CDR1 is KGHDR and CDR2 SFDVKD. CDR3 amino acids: CATSDLGGGVDEKLFF. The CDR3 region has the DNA TGTGCCACCAGTGATTTGGGGGGGGGCGTAGATGAAAAACTGTTTTTT.

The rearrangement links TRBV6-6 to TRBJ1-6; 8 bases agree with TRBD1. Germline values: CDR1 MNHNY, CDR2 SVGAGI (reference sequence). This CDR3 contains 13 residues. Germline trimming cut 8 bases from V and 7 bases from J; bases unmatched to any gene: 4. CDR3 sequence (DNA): TGTGCCAGCGCATGGGACAGGAATTCACCCCTCCACTTT. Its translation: CASAWDRNSPLHF.

CDR3 sequence: CASSPERNEKLFF. In nucleotides, the CDR3 is TGTGCCAGCAGTCCGGAACGTAATGAAAAACTGTTTTTT. This chain connects TRBV27 to TRBJ1-4; D not resolved. The V end lost 5 bases, the J end lost 4 bases, and 8 bases lay between the germline ends. Germline CDR1 reads MNHEY; CDR2 reads SMNVEV (reference sequence). CDR3 length: 13 amino acids.

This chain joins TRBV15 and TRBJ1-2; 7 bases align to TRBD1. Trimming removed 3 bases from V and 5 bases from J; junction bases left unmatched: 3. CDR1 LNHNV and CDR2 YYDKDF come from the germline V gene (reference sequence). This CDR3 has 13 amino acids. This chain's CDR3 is CATSSGTEYGYTF. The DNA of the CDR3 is TGTGCCACCAGCAGTGGGACAGAGTATGGCTACACCTTC.

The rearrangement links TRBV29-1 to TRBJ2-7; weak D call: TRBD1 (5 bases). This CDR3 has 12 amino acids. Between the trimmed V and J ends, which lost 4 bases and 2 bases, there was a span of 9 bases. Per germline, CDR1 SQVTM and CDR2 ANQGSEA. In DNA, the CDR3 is TGCAGCGTTGGTGCAGGGACCTACGAGCAGTACTTC. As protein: CSVGAGTYEQYF.

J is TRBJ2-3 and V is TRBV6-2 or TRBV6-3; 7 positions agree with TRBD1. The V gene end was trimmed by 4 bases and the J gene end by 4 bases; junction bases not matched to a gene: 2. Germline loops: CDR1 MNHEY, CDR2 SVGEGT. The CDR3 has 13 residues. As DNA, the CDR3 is TGTGCCAGCAGTTCGACAGGGCCAGATACGCAGTATTTT. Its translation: CASSSTGPDTQYF.

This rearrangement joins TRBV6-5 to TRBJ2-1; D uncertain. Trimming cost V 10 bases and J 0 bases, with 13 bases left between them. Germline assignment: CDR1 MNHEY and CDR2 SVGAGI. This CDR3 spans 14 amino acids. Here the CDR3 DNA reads TGTGCCACTACGTCGGTGGGCTCCTACAATGAGCAGTTCTTC. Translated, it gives CATTSVGSYNEQFF.

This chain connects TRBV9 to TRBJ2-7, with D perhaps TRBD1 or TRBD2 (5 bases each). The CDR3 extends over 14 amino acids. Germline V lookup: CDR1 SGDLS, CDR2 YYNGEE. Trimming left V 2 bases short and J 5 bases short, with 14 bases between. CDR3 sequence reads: CASSVGPTRDEQYF. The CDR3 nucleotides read TGTGCCAGCAGCGTGGGACCTACAAGGGACGAGCAGTACTTC.

CDR3 DNA sequence: TGTGCCAGCAGCGGGGAGGGGGGGACCACAGATACGCAGTATTTT. The encoded protein is CASSGEGGTTDTQYF. V is TRBV5-4 and J is TRBJ2-3; D is possibly TRBD2 (7 bases). Per germline, CDR1 SGHNT and CDR2 YYREEE (reference sequence). This CDR3 region has 15 residues. The ends were cut back, 4 bases at V and 2 bases at J, with 14 bases in the middle. Supplemented by reference TRBV5-4 and TRBJ2-3, the full variable domain reads ETGVTQSPTHLIKTRGQQVTLRCSSQSGHNTVSWYQQALGQGPQFIFQYYREEENGRGNFPPRFSGLQFPNYSSELNVNALELDDSALYLCASSGEGGTTDTQYFGPGTRLTVL.

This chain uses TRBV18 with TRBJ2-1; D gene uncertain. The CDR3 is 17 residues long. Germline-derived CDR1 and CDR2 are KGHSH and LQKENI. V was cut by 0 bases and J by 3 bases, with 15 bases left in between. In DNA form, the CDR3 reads TGTGCCAGCTCACCACCTCAGGCCCTGACTTACTACAATGAGCAGTTCTTC. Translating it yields CASSPPQALTYYNEQFF.

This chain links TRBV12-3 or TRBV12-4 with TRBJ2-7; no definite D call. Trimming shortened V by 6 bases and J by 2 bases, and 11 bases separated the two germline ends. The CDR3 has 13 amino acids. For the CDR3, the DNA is TGTGCCAGCAGGATGACCCCTACCTACGAGCAGTACTTC. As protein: CASRMTPTYEQYF.

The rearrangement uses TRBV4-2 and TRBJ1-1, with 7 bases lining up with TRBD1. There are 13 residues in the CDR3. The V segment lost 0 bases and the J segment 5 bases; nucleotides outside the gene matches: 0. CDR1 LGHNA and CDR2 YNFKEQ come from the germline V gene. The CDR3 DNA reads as TGTGCCAGCAGCCAAGACAGGGGGACTGAAGCTTTCTTT. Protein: CASSQDRGTEAFF.

In nucleotides, the CDR3 is TGCGCCAGCAGCGACCGACAGGGTCGAGATACGCAGTATTTT. As protein: CASSDRQGRDTQYF. The chain links TRBV4-3 to TRBJ2-3; 7 nucleotides line up with TRBD1. Looked up from germline, CDR1 is LGHNA and CDR2 is YSLEER. This CDR3 is built from 14 residues. The V gene end was trimmed by 5 bases and the J gene end by 5 bases; junction bases not matched to a gene: 7.

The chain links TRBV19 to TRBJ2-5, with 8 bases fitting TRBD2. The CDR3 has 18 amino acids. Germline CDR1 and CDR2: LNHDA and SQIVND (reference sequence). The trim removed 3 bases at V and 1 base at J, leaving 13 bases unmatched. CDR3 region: CASSMGYAVAGPQETQYF. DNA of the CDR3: TGTGCCAGTAGTATGGGATACGCGGTAGCGGGGCCCCAAGAGACCCAGTACTTC.

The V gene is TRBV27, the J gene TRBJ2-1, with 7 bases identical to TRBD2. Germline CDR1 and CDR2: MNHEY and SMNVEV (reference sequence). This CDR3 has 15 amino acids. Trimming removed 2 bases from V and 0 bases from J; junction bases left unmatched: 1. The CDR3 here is CASSLGDYSYNEQFF. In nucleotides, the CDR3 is TGTGCCAGCAGTTTAGGGGACTACTCCTACAATGAGCAGTTCTTC.

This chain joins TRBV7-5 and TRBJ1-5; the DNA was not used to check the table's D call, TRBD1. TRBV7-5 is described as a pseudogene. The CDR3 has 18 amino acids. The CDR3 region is CARSPRQGAQYSNQPQHF. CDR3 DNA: TGTGCCAGAAGCCCGAGACAGGGGGCGCAGTATTCCAATCAGCCCCAGCATTTT.

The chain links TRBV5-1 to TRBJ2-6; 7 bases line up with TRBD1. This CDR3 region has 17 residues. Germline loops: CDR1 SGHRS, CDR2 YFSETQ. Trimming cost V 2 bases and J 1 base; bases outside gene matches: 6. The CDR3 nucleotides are TGCGCCAGCAGCTTCCAGGGGGTTCGTTCTGGGGCCAACGTCCTGACTTTC. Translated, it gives CASSFQGVRSGANVLTF.

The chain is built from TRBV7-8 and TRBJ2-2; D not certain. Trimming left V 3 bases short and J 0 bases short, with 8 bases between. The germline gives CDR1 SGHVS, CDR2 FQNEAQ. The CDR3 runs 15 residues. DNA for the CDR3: TGTGCCAGCAGCTTCGCGCGCACGAACACCGGGGAGCTGTTTTTT. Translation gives CASSFARTNTGELFF.

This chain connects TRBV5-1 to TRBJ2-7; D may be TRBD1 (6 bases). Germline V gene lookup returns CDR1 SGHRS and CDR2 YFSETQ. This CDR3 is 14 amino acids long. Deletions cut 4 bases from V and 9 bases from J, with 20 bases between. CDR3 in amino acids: CASSLLGARVGQYF. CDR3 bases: TGCGCCAGCAGCCTCTTGGGGGCGCGGGTGGGGCAGTACTTC.

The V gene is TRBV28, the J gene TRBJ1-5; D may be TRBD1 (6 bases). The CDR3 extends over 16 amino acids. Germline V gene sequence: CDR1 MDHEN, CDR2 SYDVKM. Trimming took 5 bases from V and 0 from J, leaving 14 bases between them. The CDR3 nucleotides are TGTGCCAGCAGTCCAGGGGATCCTCCTAGCAATCAGCCCCAGCATTTT. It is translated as CASSPGDPPSNQPQHF.

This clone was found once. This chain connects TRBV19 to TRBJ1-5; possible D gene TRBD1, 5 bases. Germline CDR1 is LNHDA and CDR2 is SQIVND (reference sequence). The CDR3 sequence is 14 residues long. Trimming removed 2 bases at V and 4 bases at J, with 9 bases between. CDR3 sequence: CASSISGTNQPQHF. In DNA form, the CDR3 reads TGTGCCAGTAGTATATCAGGGACGAATCAGCCCCAGCATTTT. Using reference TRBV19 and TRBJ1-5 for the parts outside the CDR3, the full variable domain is DGGITQSPKYLFRKEGQNVTLSCEQNLNHDAMYWYRQDPGQGLRLIYYSQIVNDFQKGDIAEGYSVSREKKESFPLTVTSAQKNPTAFYLCASSISGTNQPQHFGDGTRLSIL.

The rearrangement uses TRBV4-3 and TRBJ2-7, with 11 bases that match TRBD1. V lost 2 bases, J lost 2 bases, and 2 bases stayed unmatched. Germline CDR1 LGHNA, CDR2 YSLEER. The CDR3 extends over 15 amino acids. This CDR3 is CASSQRTGGTYEQYF. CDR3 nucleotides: TGCGCCAGCAGCCAAAGGACAGGGGGCACCTACGAGCAGTACTTC.